This T cell receptor (beta chain) appears in the sequencing data of a study of T cells in Graves' hyperthyroidism and ophthalmopathy. Absent ophthalmopathy progression within 18 months defined stable Graves' hyperthyroidism. The CDR3 runs to 16 residues. Germline lookup yields CDR1 SQVTM and CDR2 ANQGSEA. V shed 1 base, J shed 2 bases, and the junction held 6 bases outside the gene matches. The study, taken as a whole, reports: For ophthalmopathy, model prediction preceded onset by a median about six months. Appearing also in blood were most of the thyroid clonotypes expanded above 0.001.

Points on this clonotype: The antigen is unknown.

Amplification of TCR beta CDR3 regions used RNA as the template. The HTBI set primed first-round TCR CDR3 RT-PCR. TCRdb reprocessed the multiplex PCR reads with MiXCR, giving one entry per CDR3 protein. The table records hundreds of thousands of distinct CDR3 sequences, under 60% of them present only once. Sequences were obtained from peripheral blood or thyroid tissue (not recorded which). The clonotype was recovered from a woman between 18 and 29 years old with Graves' hyperthyroidism. J is TRBJ1-1 and V is TRBV29-1; 11 positions agree with TRBD1. The CDR3 coding sequence is TGCAGCGTTGAAGGGACAGGGGGCCTCCGAAACACTGAAGCTTTCTTT. Amino acid sequence: CSVEGTGGLRNTEAFF.